Listed below are T cell receptor beta chains from one sample, sequenced in a study of blood T cell repertoires in COVID-19. Generated by immunoSEQ multiplex PCR, the TCRdb table keeps only in-frame clones and is missing some. Among roughly 310,000 clones listed, roughly nine tenths were seen once. Material: PBMCs or T cells enriched from blood (not recorded which). These receptors were obtained from a man aged 55 to 70 who had recovered from COVID-19. CDR3s include the opening cysteine and the closing phenylalanine or tryptophan. A D gene is named only where the DNA matches it firmly. Some rows have no size entry. The others give once, few or many, or a class for an expanded clone.

CDR3 protein | CDR3 DNA | D gene | V gene | clone size | J gene
CAISDKRQSAPGETQYF | TGTGCCATCAGTGATAAGCGACAGTCGGCCCCCGGGGAGACCCAGTACTTC | NA | TRBV10-3 | NA | TRBJ2-5
CASSYQAQRGDKETQYF | TGTGCCAGCAGTTATCAGGCCCAGCGGGGGGATAAAGAGACCCAGTACTTC | TRBD2 | TRBV6-2/TRBV6-3 | NA | TRBJ2-5
CASSLDSGGLYGYTF | TGTGCCAGCAGCTTAGACTCAGGGGGCCTCTATGGCTACACCTTC | TRBD1 | TRBV7-6 | once | TRBJ1-2
CAAPRNGFTEAFF | TGTGCCGCCCCCAGGAACGGCTTCACTGAAGCTTTCTTT | NA | TRBV30 | few | TRBJ1-1
CASSLERTQYF | TGTGCCAGCAGCTTGGAGCGCACCCAGTACTTC | NA | TRBV5-4 | NA | TRBJ2-5
CAWSVAPVNTF | TGTGCCTGGAGTGTAGCCCCGGTTAACACCTTC | NA | TRBV30 | NA | TRBJ1-2
CASSPGLAGVAYNEQFF | TGTGCCAGCAGTCCGGGACTAGCGGGAGTAGCCTACAATGAGCAGTTCTTC | TRBD2 | TRBV27 | NA | TRBJ2-1
CASSWADRELTEAFF | TGTGCCAGCAGTTGGGCCGACAGGGAACTCACTGAAGCTTTCTTT | TRBD1 | TRBV27 | NA | TRBJ1-1
CASSQESISGSGRAGEQFF | TGCGCCAGCAGCCAAGAGTCTATATCTGGCAGCGGGAGGGCGGGTGAGCAGTTCTTC | TRBD2 | TRBV4-1 | NA | TRBJ2-1
CASSLGLSGANVLTF | TGTGCCAGCAGCTTAGGCTTATCTGGGGCCAACGTCCTGACTTTC | NA | TRBV7-3 | NA | TRBJ2-6
CASSSLGQGVGGYTF | TGTGCCAGCAGCTCGTTGGGACAGGGAGTTGGCGGCTACACCTTC | TRBD1 | TRBV7-2 | NA | TRBJ1-2
CASSDSSINEQFF | TGTGCCAGCAGTGACTCGAGCATCAATGAGCAGTTCTTC | NA | TRBV6-2/TRBV6-3 | NA | TRBJ2-1
CASSTQGFGNTIYF | TGTGCCAGCAGCACACAGGGGTTCGGAAACACCATATATTTT | TRBD1 | TRBV7-2 | NA | TRBJ1-3
CASSDRGGETNTIYF | TGCGCCAGCAGCGATAGGGGTGGAGAAACAAACACCATATATTTT | NA | TRBV5-1 | NA | TRBJ1-3
CSVEGAGDLYEQYF | TGCAGCGTTGAAGGGGCAGGGGATCTTTACGAGCAGTACTTC | NA | TRBV29-1 | NA | TRBJ2-7
CASRQGWDEQFF | TGCGCCAGCAGACAGGGGTGGGATGAGCAGTTCTTC | TRBD1 | TRBV5-1 | NA | TRBJ2-1
CASSAQGVGGYTF | TGTGCCAGCAGCGCACAGGGGGTTGGAGGCTACACCTTC | TRBD1 | TRBV11-2 | once | TRBJ1-2